This T cell receptor (beta chain) was profiled in a study of cytomegalovirus exposure and HLA in healthy donors. Findings and limits, study-wide: Among TCR beta chains, those listed as cytomegalovirus-associated numbered some 170.

Germline CDR1 and CDR2: LGHNA and YSLEER. This CDR3 is 16 amino acids long. Trimming left V 3 bases short and J 2 bases short, with 15 bases between. It was healthy bone marrow donors who served as donors. The PCR was carried out with 60 Vbeta primers and 13 Jbeta primers. Libraries were prepared by immunoSEQ multiplex PCR; TCRdb keeps only in-frame clonotypes and omits some of them. The sample lists 150,000 to 200,000 clones, around 78% occurring once. The sample holds one count of this clone. Its antigen is undetermined. Specimen: PBMCs. The V call is TRBV4-3, the J call TRBJ2-3; TRBD1 is a possible D gene (6 bases). This receptor was taken from a woman aged 25 to 39 in good health and CMV-seropositive. CDR3 in amino acids: CASSHFFDRSTDTQYF. CDR3 nucleotide sequence: TGCGCCAGCAGCCACTTTTTCGACAGGTCCACAGATACGCAGTATTTT.